The 17 T cell receptor beta chains below come from one sample, sequenced in a study of shared clonotypes between healthy human individuals. The table came from immunoSEQ multiplex PCR; TCRdb's copy has only in-frame clones and leaves some out. The sample holds millions of clones, approximately 94% seen once. The material sequenced was naive CD4+ T cells sorted from blood. Subset here: CD45RA+ positively selected. Receptor source: a young man in good health.

The chain combines TRBV6-1 with TRBJ2-2; TRBD1 agrees at 7 bases. Trimming cost V 7 bases and J 5 bases; bases outside gene matches: 7. The CDR3 contains 14 residues. Germline V gene sequence: CDR1 MNHNS, CDR2 SASEGT. The CDR3 DNA follows: TGTGCCAGCAAAGGACAGGTTGGGACCGGGGAGCTGTTTTTT. Its translation: CASKGQVGTGELFF.

This clone was counted once. The rearrangement links TRBV6-8 to TRBJ1-1, with D unresolved. V was cut by 7 bases and J by 0 bases, with 21 bases left in between. CDR1 and CDR2 from the germline V gene are MNHGY and SAAAGT. The CDR3 has 17 residues. CDR3 sequence reads: CASTPASIGLMNTEAFF. The CDR3 nucleotides are TGTGCCAGCACTCCAGCAAGTATTGGATTAATGAACACTGAAGCTTTCTTT.

As for this clone: Other nucleotide sequences from this sample produce the same CDR3. CDR3 protein: CASSLDRGTQYF. CDR3 sequence (DNA): TGTGCCAGCAGCTTAGATCGAGGGACCCAGTACTTC. The chain combines TRBV11-3 with TRBJ2-5; D unclear. Germline V lookup: CDR1 SGHNT, CDR2 YENEEA. Trimming cost V 0 bases and J 7 bases, with 6 bases left between them. The CDR3 runs to 12 residues.

This clone showed up just once. V usage is TRBV2 and J usage is TRBJ2-7, with TRBD1 as a possible D gene (5 bases). This CDR3 contains 14 residues. Trimming cost V 3 bases and J 4 bases, with 13 bases left between them. Looked up from germline, CDR1 is SNHLY and CDR2 is FYNNEI. The CDR3 here is CASSDREVGYEQYF. The CDR3 DNA sequence: TGTGCCAGCAGTGACAGGGAAGTCGGGTACGAGCAGTACTTC.

Concerning this clone: This specimen includes other DNA sequences encoding the same CDR3. The chain combines TRBV5-1 with TRBJ2-2; 7 bases are a match to TRBD1. With V trimmed by 4 bases and J by 0 bases, 3 bases remained unmatched. This CDR3 spans 15 amino acids. Germline V gene sequence: CDR1 SGHRS, CDR2 YFSETQ. In DNA form, the CDR3 reads TGCGCCAGCAGCCTGGGACAGACGAACACCGGGGAGCTGTTTTTT. This gives the protein CASSLGQTNTGELFF.

This clone has only one observation. This CDR3 is also generated by other DNA sequences in the sample. The chain links TRBV11-2 to TRBJ2-7; no firm D call. The CDR3 covers 12 residues. Per the germline V gene, CDR1 is SGHAT and CDR2 is FQNNGV. V lost 3 bases and J lost 4, with 7 bases in between. In DNA form, the CDR3 reads TGTGCCAGCAGCTTGACCGGTTACGAGCAGTACTTC. Residues: CASSLTGYEQYF. The complete variable domain, with remaining parts taken from reference TRBV11-2 and TRBJ2-7, reads EAGVAQSPRYKIIEKRQSVAFWCNPISGHATLYWYQQILGQGPKLLIQFQNNGVVDDSQLPKDRFSAERLKGVDSTLKIQPAKLEDSAVYLCASSLTGYEQYFGPGTRLTVT.

This chain uses TRBV5-1 with TRBJ2-1, with D tentatively TRBD2 (6 bases). The V and J ends lost 0 bases and 9 bases respectively, with 10 bases between them. CDR1 is SGHRS and CDR2 is YFSETQ in the germline V gene. The CDR3 is 13 amino acids. The CDR3 DNA is TGCGCCAGCAGCTTGGAGGAGGGTTCTGAGCAGTTCTTC. This translates into CASSLEEGSEQFF.

V usage is TRBV10-1 and J usage is TRBJ1-1; TRBD1 agrees at 10 bases. CDR1 is WNHNN, CDR2 SYGVQD, per germline (reference sequence). The V segment lost 6 bases and the J segment 0 bases; nucleotides outside the gene matches: 7. The CDR3 is 16 residues long. CDR3 in amino acids: CASSPRQGAMNTEAFF. The CDR3, as DNA: TGCGCCAGCAGCCCGAGACAGGGGGCAATGAACACTGAAGCTTTCTTT.

The genes are TRBV4-1 and TRBJ2-3; D is unclear. The CDR3 runs to 16 residues. V gave up 3 bases and J gave up 0 bases, with 13 bases separating them. CDR1 and CDR2 from the germline V gene are MGHRA and YSYEKL. CDR3 amino acids: CASSQAQRTSTDTQYF. CDR3 coding DNA: TGCGCCAGCAGCCAGGCACAGAGAACTAGCACAGATACGCAGTATTTT.

The chain recombines TRBV9 with TRBJ1-6; 7 bases map to TRBD1. The CDR3 totals 14 residues. Unmatched junction bases numbered 7, after V lost 4 bases and J lost 9 bases. Germline V gene sequence: CDR1 SGDLS, CDR2 YYNGEE. CDR3 loop: CASSKGQIVSPLHF. CDR3 DNA sequence: TGTGCCAGCAGCAAGGGACAGATAGTTTCACCCCTCCACTTT.

The chain carries TRBV7-9 and TRBJ2-7; D is possibly TRBD2 (5 bases). Trimming took 8 bases from V and 1 from J, leaving 18 bases between them. This CDR3 comprises 15 residues. The germline V gene encodes CDR1 SEHNR and CDR2 FQNEAQ (reference sequence). The CDR3 here is CASPFEGTGSYEQYF. The CDR3 DNA reads as TGTGCCAGCCCCTTTGAGGGCACGGGGTCCTACGAGCAGTACTTC. The full variable domain, completed using reference TRBV7-9 and TRBJ2-7, is DTGVSQNPRHKITKRGQNVTFRCDPISEHNRLYWYRQTLGQGPEFLTYFQNEAQLEKSRLLSDRFSAERPKGSFSTLEIQRTEQGDSAMYLCASPFEGTGSYEQYFGPGTRLTVT.

As to this clone: Other DNA sequences in the sample encode the same CDR3. The chain combines TRBV7-2 with TRBJ2-7; D might be TRBD1 or TRBD2, each matching 6 bases. The CDR3 loop spans 15 amino acids. The V end lost 0 bases, the J end lost 2 bases, and 11 bases lay between the germline ends. Germline-derived CDR1 and CDR2 are SGHTA and FQGNSA. CDR3 sequence reads: CASSLAGGGTYEQYF. The CDR3 DNA reads TGTGCCAGCAGCTTAGCCGGGGGCGGGACCTACGAGCAGTACTTC.

As regards this clone: Other nucleotide sequences from this sample produce the same CDR3. The CDR3 here is CASSLVAGGTGELFF. The CDR3 DNA reads as TGTGCCAGCAGCTTGGTTGCCGGGGGGACCGGGGAGCTGTTTTTT. This chain links TRBV5-6 with TRBJ2-2; 7 bases map to TRBD2. Germline trimming cut 0 bases from V and 5 bases from J; bases unmatched to any gene: 4. Per the germline V gene, CDR1 is SGHDT and CDR2 is YYEEEE. The CDR3 length is 15 residues.

With regard to this clone: Other DNA variants within this sample encode the same CDR3. The chain uses TRBV5-1 and TRBJ1-1; D remains ambiguous. The CDR3 runs 13 residues. V lost 4 bases and J 2 bases, leaving 9 bases between the germline ends. CDR1 and CDR2 (germline): SGHRS, YFSETQ. CDR3 sequence (DNA): TGCGCCAGCAGCACGGACGGAAACACTGAAGCTTTCTTT. Protein sequence: CASSTDGNTEAFF.

The CDR3 reads CASSLAGGITDTQYF. The CDR3 nucleotides are TGTGCCAGCAGCTTGGCGGGCGGAATCACAGATACGCAGTATTTT. The chain joins TRBV28 to TRBJ2-3, with D maybe TRBD2 (5 bases). The CDR3 loop spans 15 amino acids. Germline assignment: CDR1 MDHEN and CDR2 SYDVKM. The V end was cut by 6 bases, the J end by 2 bases, with 15 bases between.

This clone turned up a few times. The V and J genes are TRBV7-2 and TRBJ2-5, with unresolved D. CDR1 is SGHTA and CDR2 is FQGNSA in the germline V gene. This CDR3 spans 13 amino acids. V was cut by 5 bases and J by 8 bases, with 15 bases left in between. For the CDR3, the DNA is TGTGCCAGCAGCCCCATGACCAAGGACACCCAGTACTTC. Encoded protein: CASSPMTKDTQYF. The full variable domain, with the rest looked up from reference TRBV7-2 and TRBJ2-5, is GAGVSQSPSNKVTEKGKDVELRCDPISGHTALYWYRQSLGQGLEFLIYFQGNSAPDKSGLPSDRFSAERTGGSVSTLTIQRTQQEDSAVYLCASSPMTKDTQYFGPGTRLLVL.

The rearrangement uses TRBV10-3 and TRBJ1-2; 10 bases are a match to TRBD1. The CDR3 is 14 residues long. The germline gives CDR1 ENHRY, CDR2 SYGVKD. Germline trimming cut 10 bases from V and 3 bases from J; bases unmatched to any gene: 8. The CDR3 region has the DNA TGTGCCACGGAAGGACAGGGGGAACACTATGGCTACACCTTC. Translating it yields CATEGQGEHYGYTF.